This is a list of T cell receptor beta chains from one sample in a study of blood T cell repertoires in COVID-19. The assay was immunoSEQ multiplex PCR, and TCRdb's table has in-frame clones only and misses some. The sample shows more than 90,000 clones, about 89% of them seen only once. Source material: peripheral blood. Receptors were obtained from a woman in her 30s with acute or convalescent COVID-19. Both conserved end residues are part of each CDR3. A D gene is named only where the DNA matches it firmly. Not all rows give a size; the values are once, few, many and, for expanded clones, a class.

D	size	V	J	CDR3	DNA
TRBD1	.	TRBV5-6	TRBJ2-4	CASSLDRGRSQYF	TGTGCCAGCAGCTTGGACAGGGGGAGGTCCCAGTACTTC
.	.	TRBV10-1	TRBJ1-1	CASSLTAGGTEAFF	TGCGCCAGCAGCTTGACAGCCGGGGGTACTGAAGCTTTCTTT
.	.	TRBV5-1	TRBJ1-3	CASSPDSSGNTIYF	TGCGCCAGCAGCCCGGACAGCTCTGGAAACACCATATATTTT
TRBD1	once	TRBV5-1	TRBJ2-7	CASTGDRVSNEQYF	TGCGCCAGCACCGGGGACAGGGTGTCTAACGAGCAGTACTTC
.	.	TRBV7-9	TRBJ1-1	CASSLDGPGAEAFF	TGTGCCAGCAGCTTAGATGGCCCCGGGGCTGAAGCTTTCTTT
TRBD2	once	TRBV27	TRBJ2-7	CASSRTSGTYEQYF	TGTGCCAGCAGCAGGACTAGCGGGACCTACGAGCAGTACTTC
TRBD1	.	TRBV6-5	TRBJ2-7	CASRDTGGSSYEQYF	TGTGCCAGCAGAGACACAGGGGGCAGCTCCTACGAGCAGTACTTC
TRBD1	.	TRBV4-1	TRBJ2-7	CASSQADRLSYEQYF	TGCGCCAGCAGCCAAGCGGACAGGCTTTCCTACGAGCAGTACTTC
.	.	TRBV6-5	TRBJ2-7	CASSGSYEQYF	TGTGCCAGCTCAGGGTCCTACGAGCAGTACTTC
.	.	TRBV11-2	TRBJ1-2	CASSLVEGRGYTF	TGTGCCAGCAGCTTAGTTGAGGGCCGGGGCTACACCTTC
TRBD1	.	TRBV10-3	TRBJ2-7	CAISLGQGTSYEQYF	TGTGCCATCAGTCTCGGACAGGGGACATCCTACGAGCAGTACTTC
TRBD1	few	TRBV19	TRBJ1-1	CASTGGGQTEAFF	TGTGCCAGTACAGGGGGAGGTCAAACTGAAGCTTTCTTT
.	.	TRBV28	TRBJ2-1	CASSFRPVPGSNEQFF	TGTGCCAGCAGTTTTCGCCCGGTCCCCGGGTCCAATGAGCAGTTCTTC
TRBD1	once	TRBV30	TRBJ1-3	CASKTGASGNTIYF	TGTGCCTCTAAGACAGGGGCGTCTGGAAACACCATATATTTT
.	once	TRBV5-1	TRBJ1-1	CASSLEAGANTEAFF	TGCGCCAGCAGCTTGGAGGCAGGGGCGAACACTGAAGCTTTCTTT
TRBD1	few	TRBV9	TRBJ1-4	CASSRTYGRQGVKNEKLFF	TGTGCCAGCAGCAGAACCTACGGTAGACAGGGTGTTAAGAATGAAAAACTGTTTTTT